Shown below are 30 T cell receptor beta chains from a single sample sequenced in a study of blood T cell repertoires in COVID-19. Measured with immunoSEQ multiplex PCR; TCRdb has only the in-frame clones, and not every one. The sample lists about 290,000 clones; about nine tenths were seen once. Sequencing input: PBMCs or T cells enriched from blood (not recorded which). These receptors were taken from a woman aged 35 to 49 who had recovered from COVID-19.

This sequence joins TRBV19 and TRBJ1-1; TRBD1 agrees at 7 bases. The CDR3 sequence is 14 residues long. From germline, CDR1 is LNHDA and CDR2 SQIVND (reference sequence). V was pared by 5 bases and J by 5 bases, with 8 bases of the junction left unmatched. The CDR3 DNA follows: TGTGCCAGTAGTGTAACCGGACAGGAGACTGAAGCTTTCTTT. It encodes CASSVTGQETEAFF. The full variable domain, rest sourced from reference TRBV19 and TRBJ1-1, is DGGITQSPKYLFRKEGQNVTLSCEQNLNHDAMYWYRQDPGQGLRLIYYSQIVNDFQKGDIAEGYSVSREKKESFPLTVTSAQKNPTAFYLCASSVTGQETEAFFGQGTRLTVV.

The J gene is TRBJ2-2, the V gene TRBV5-4; 9 nucleotides line up with TRBD1. The CDR3 extends over 16 amino acids. V gave up 0 bases and J gave up 7 bases; unmatched junction bases: 7. Looked up from germline, CDR1 is SGHNT and CDR2 is YYREEE (reference sequence). For the CDR3, the DNA is TGTGCCAGCAGCTTGGTGAAGGGACAGGGCGTCGGGGAGCTGTTTTTT. Its protein product is CASSLVKGQGVGELFF. The full variable domain, its missing parts supplied by reference TRBV5-4 and TRBJ2-2, is ETGVTQSPTHLIKTRGQQVTLRCSSQSGHNTVSWYQQALGQGPQFIFQYYREEENGRGNFPPRFSGLQFPNYSSELNVNALELDDSALYLCASSLVKGQGVGELFFGEGSRLTVL.

The V and J genes are TRBV21-1 and TRBJ1-2; the D call in the table, TRBD1, was not verified against the DNA. TRBV21-1 is described as a pseudogene. The CDR3 contains 15 residues. CDR3 nucleotides: TGTGCCAGCAGGGAGGAAGGACAGGGACGCTATGGCTACACCTTC. Protein: CASREEGQGRYGYTF.

The chain is built from TRBV6-5 and TRBJ2-3, with TRBD1 identical over 7 bases. This CDR3 is built from 15 residues. With 6 bases clipped from V and 1 base from J, the junction kept 7 bases outside the gene matches. CDR1 is MNHEY, CDR2 SVGAGI, per germline. This chain's CDR3 is CASSPRDRRTDTQYF. Here the CDR3 DNA reads TGTGCCAGCAGCCCCAGGGACAGACGCACAGATACGCAGTATTTT.

The table lists this clone with a count of one. The V gene is TRBV4-1, the J gene TRBJ2-2; 11 bases are shared with TRBD1. The trim removed 5 bases at V and 4 bases at J, leaving 9 bases unmatched. CDR1 and CDR2 from the germline V gene are MGHRA and YSYEKL. The CDR3 covers 17 residues. CDR3 DNA: TGCGCCAGCAGCGCTTGGACAGGGGGCCGTACCACCGGGGAGCTGTTTTTT. Translating gives CASSAWTGGRTTGELFF.

The J gene is TRBJ1-1, the V gene TRBV5-5, with unresolved D. CDR1 and CDR2 (germline): SGHKS, YYEKEE (reference sequence). V dropped 0 bases and J dropped 0 bases, with 3 bases sitting between them. This CDR3 comprises 13 residues. The CDR3 DNA reads TGTGCCAGCAGCTTGGACTTGAACACTGAAGCTTTCTTT. Translation gives CASSLDLNTEAFF. Supplemented by reference TRBV5-5 and TRBJ1-1, the full variable domain reads DAGVTQSPTHLIKTRGQQVTLRCSPISGHKSVSWYQQVLGQGPQFIFQYYEKEERGRGNFPDRFSARQFPNYSSELNVNALLLGDSALYLCASSLDLNTEAFFGQGTRLTVV.

V and J are TRBV6-5 and TRBJ2-1, with D perhaps TRBD1 (6 bases). Trimming removed 7 bases at V and 9 bases at J, with 19 bases between. This CDR3 contains 14 residues. CDR1 and CDR2 from the germline V gene are MNHEY and SVGAGI. The CDR3, as DNA: TGTGCCAGCATTCTCAACCCCGTGGGGGCTGAGCAGTTCTTC. It specifies CASILNPVGAEQFF.

V is TRBV2 and J is TRBJ2-3, with TRBD1 matching over 7 bases. Germline CDR1 SNHLY, CDR2 FYNNEI. V was clipped by 7 bases and J by 0 bases; unmatched bases: 4. The CDR3 extends over 14 amino acids. The CDR3 DNA reads TGTGCCAGCAAATGGACAGGCAGCACAGATACGCAGTATTTT. Its protein product is CASKWTGSTDTQYF.

The chain couples TRBV5-1 to TRBJ1-1; 8 bases fit TRBD1. Germline V gives CDR1 SGHRS, CDR2 YFSETQ. The length of the CDR3 is 14 residues. Trimming removed 4 bases from V and 4 bases from J; junction bases left unmatched: 6. The CDR3 DNA reads TGCGCCAGCAGCGAGGACAGGGCAGCCACTGAAGCTTTCTTT. The encoded protein is CASSEDRAATEAFF. Combining the CDR3 with reference TRBV5-1 and TRBJ1-1 gives the whole variable domain KAGVTQTPRYLIKTRGQQVTLSCSPISGHRSVSWYQQTPGQGLQFLFEYFSETQRNKGNFPGRFSGRQFSNSRSEMNVSTLELGDSALYLCASSEDRAATEAFFGQGTRLTVV.

This chain links TRBV6-2 or TRBV6-3 with TRBJ2-7, with 8 nucleotides matching TRBD2. V shed 1 base and J 6 bases; nucleotides not matched to a gene: 2. In germline, CDR1 is MNHEY, CDR2 SVGEGT. The CDR3 length is 13 residues. The CDR3 protein is CASSYFTSGEQYF. CDR3 coding DNA: TGTGCCAGCAGTTACTTCACTAGCGGCGAGCAGTACTTC.

V is TRBV7-2 and J is TRBJ1-2, with D perhaps matching TRBD1 (5 bases). Germline values: CDR1 SGHTA, CDR2 FQGNSA. This CDR3 is 15 amino acids long. V shed 1 base and J shed 0 bases, with 9 bases lying between them. The CDR3, as DNA: TGTGCCAGCAGCTTAGAGCGACAGACTAACTATGGCTACACCTTC. This codes for CASSLERQTNYGYTF.

The chain recombines TRBV18 with TRBJ2-5; D is undetermined. The CDR3 extends over 14 amino acids. Trimming left V 3 bases short and J 4 bases short, with 12 bases between. Germline CDR1 is KGHSH and CDR2 is LQKENI. DNA for the CDR3: TGTGCCAGCTCACCTCGGGTGTCGCGAGAGACCCAGTACTTC. Amino acids: CASSPRVSRETQYF. Full variable domain (remainder filled in from reference TRBV18 and TRBJ2-5): NAGVMQNPRHLVRRRGQEARLRCSPMKGHSHVYWYRQLPEEGLKFMVYLQKENIIDESGMPKERFSAEFPKEGPSILRIQQVVRGDSAAYFCASSPRVSRETQYFGPGTRLLVL.

V usage is TRBV7-9 and J usage is TRBJ2-2; D is unclear. CDR3 length equals 15 residues. V shed 4 bases and J shed 0 bases, with 9 bases lying between them. Germline lookup yields CDR1 SEHNR and CDR2 FQNEAQ (reference sequence). CDR3 sequence: CASSSDNSNTGELFF. DNA for the CDR3: TGTGCCAGCAGCTCCGACAATTCGAACACCGGGGAGCTGTTTTTT.

The chain uses TRBV10-1 and TRBJ1-4; D is unresolved. CDR3 length: 14 amino acids. V was cut by 2 bases and J by 10 bases, with 14 bases left in between. Germline V lookup: CDR1 WNHNN, CDR2 SYGVQD (reference sequence). The CDR3 bases are TGCGCCAGCAGTGAGCAGGTCCTTCGGGGAAAACTGTTTTTT. Translated, it gives CASSEQVLRGKLFF.

Comments on this clone: The germline gene is not matched at one end of the junction; a read error may be the cause. V gene TRBV5-1 combines with J gene TRBJ1-2; D is unresolved. Germline assignment: CDR1 SGHRS and CDR2 YFSETQ. This CDR3 region has 12 residues. This chain's CDR3 is CASSQENYGYTF. Written as DNA, the CDR3 is TGCGCCAGCAGCCAAGAGAACTATGGCTATACCTTC.

The chain employs TRBV29-1 and TRBJ1-1; 8 positions match TRBD1. V lost 7 bases, J lost 2 bases, and 3 bases stayed unmatched. Germline V CDR1 and CDR2: SQVTM, ANQGSEA. This CDR3 has 12 amino acids. CDR3 nucleotides: TGCAGCGGCGGACAGGGAAACACTGAAGCTTTCTTT. It yields the protein CSGGQGNTEAFF.

This clone was seen only once. The V call is TRBV5-5, the J call TRBJ1-4, with no clear D. Germline loops: CDR1 SGHKS, CDR2 YYEKEE (reference sequence). There are 18 residues in the CDR3. V gave up 4 bases and J gave up 4 bases, with 23 bases separating them. Here the CDR3 reads CASSPEMGGRPFNEKLFF. The CDR3 DNA is TGTGCCAGCAGCCCTGAGATGGGAGGACGTCCCTTTAATGAAAAACTGTTTTTT.

The table lists this clone with a few counts. The chain links TRBV9 to TRBJ1-1, with D uncertain. V lost 4 bases, J lost 4 bases, and 14 bases lay in between. Germline-derived CDR1 and CDR2 are SGDLS and YYNGEE. The CDR3 is made up of 14 amino acids. CDR3 coding DNA: TGTGCCAGCAGCCCACCGGGAGGGAGCACTGAAGCTTTCTTT. It yields the protein CASSPPGGSTEAFF.

A note on this clone: This sample also contains other DNA sequences that code for the same CDR3. The rearrangement joins TRBV30 to TRBJ1-1, with a weak D call TRBD1 (5 bases). This CDR3 is 13 amino acids long. The V end was cut by 3 bases, the J end by 1 base, with 9 bases between. The germline gives CDR1 GTSNPN, CDR2 SVGIG (reference sequence). CDR3 amino acids: CAWSVDRNTEAFF. Written as DNA, the CDR3 is TGTGCCTGGAGCGTAGACAGGAACACTGAAGCTTTCTTT.

This clone was counted between two and nine times. In nucleotides, the CDR3 is TGTGCCAGCAGCTTAGGACAGGGTAGCCAGTTCTTC. Its protein is CASSLGQGSQFF. The genes are TRBV7-2 and TRBJ2-1; 7 nucleotides line up with TRBD1. The CDR3 has 12 residues. Germline CDR1 reads SGHTA; CDR2 reads FQGNSA. V dropped 1 base and J dropped 13; count of bases not matched to a gene: 4. Full variable domain (outside the CDR3, taken from reference TRBV7-2 and TRBJ2-1): GAGVSQSPSNKVTEKGKDVELRCDPISGHTALYWYRQSLGQGLEFLIYFQGNSAPDKSGLPSDRFSAERTGGSVSTLTIQRTQQEDSAVYLCASSLGQGSQFFGPGTRLTVL.

This chain uses TRBV18 with TRBJ2-7; TRBD2 aligns across 7 bases. Germline CDR1 KGHSH, CDR2 LQKENI. This CDR3 has 18 residues. V dropped 1 base and J dropped 0; count of bases not matched to a gene: 12. The CDR3 loop is CASSPHPPQRGFSYEQYF. CDR3 nucleotide sequence: TGTGCCAGCTCACCACACCCCCCCCAGCGGGGTTTCTCCTACGAGCAGTACTTC.

The chain carries TRBV19 and TRBJ1-1; D perhaps matches TRBD1 (5 bases). Germline assignment: CDR1 LNHDA and CDR2 SQIVND (reference sequence). Between the trimmed V and J ends, which lost 6 bases and 6 bases, there was a span of 14 bases. This CDR3 has 13 amino acids. CDR3 bases: TGTGCCAGTAGGGGGCAAGTTGGGGCTGAAGCTTTCTTT. Its translation: CASRGQVGAEAFF.

The gene calls are TRBV5-1 and TRBJ2-7; TRBD2 matches at 15 bases. The CDR3 length is 16 residues. Trimming at V came to 4 bases and at J to 0 bases, leaving 2 bases not matched to a gene. Germline V gene data show CDR1 as SGHRS and CDR2 as YFSETQ. CDR3 in amino acids: CASSPGLAGGSYEQYF. The CDR3 nucleotides are TGCGCCAGCAGCCCGGGACTAGCGGGAGGCTCCTACGAGCAGTACTTC.

The chain is built from TRBV7-8 and TRBJ1-2; TRBD1 matches 11 bases. The CDR3 loop spans 17 amino acids. J gave up 3 bases and V 5 bases, and 11 bases lay outside the gene matches. Germline CDR1 SGHVS, CDR2 FQNEAQ. The CDR3 nucleotides are TGTGCCAGCAGCATTTTGGACAGGGGGCGAGGGGACTATGGCTACACCTTC. The encoded protein is CASSILDRGRGDYGYTF.

V is TRBV20-1 and J is TRBJ1-2; 9 nucleotides align to TRBD1. V shed 3 bases and J 3 bases; nucleotides not matched to a gene: 11. The CDR3 is 16 residues long. Per the germline V gene, CDR1 is DFQATT and CDR2 is SNEGSKA (reference sequence). The CDR3 reads CSASKPGQGTDYGYTF. The CDR3 DNA reads as TGCAGTGCTAGTAAACCGGGACAGGGAACGGACTATGGCTACACCTTC.

The rearrangement links TRBV19 to TRBJ1-5; D perhaps matches TRBD1 (6 bases). CDR1 LNHDA and CDR2 SQIVND come from the germline V gene (reference sequence). This CDR3 has 15 residues. With 9 bases removed from V and 7 bases from J, the gap between germline ends came to 22 bases. DNA for the CDR3: TGTGCCAGCGAGAGACTCCCCAGGGGTCGGCAGCCCCAGCATTTT. Amino acid sequence: CASERLPRGRQPQHF.

Here the CDR3 reads CSAQEDGKKFF. The DNA of the CDR3 is TGCAGTGCTCAAGAGGACGGGAAAAAGTTCTTC. The V call is TRBV20-1, the J call TRBJ2-1; perhaps TRBD2 as D (5 bases). Germline CDR1 is DFQATT and CDR2 is SNEGSKA (reference sequence). CDR3 length: 11 residues. V lost 5 bases, J lost 14 bases, and 16 bases lay in between.

The chain links TRBV14 to TRBJ2-7, with a weak D call TRBD2 (6 bases). The CDR3 runs to 15 residues. CDR1 and CDR2 (germline): SGHDN, FVKESK. Trimming took off 3 bases at V and 2 bases at J, with 14 bases between the two ends. The CDR3 sequence: CASSQTGDLTYEQYF. In nucleotides, the CDR3 is TGTGCCAGCAGCCAGACGGGGGATCTAACCTACGAGCAGTACTTC.

V usage is TRBV12-5 and J usage is TRBJ2-5; D may be TRBD2 (7 bases). Looked up from germline, CDR1 is LGHNT and CDR2 is FRNRAP. V lost 2 bases and J 3 bases, leaving 19 bases between the germline ends. This CDR3 spans 17 amino acids. The CDR3 protein is CASGLIRPGGREETQYF. The CDR3, as DNA: TGTGCTAGTGGTTTGATCCGGCCGGGGGGCCGGGAAGAGACCCAGTACTTC.

V and J are TRBV12-3 or TRBV12-4 and TRBJ2-7, with D hard to call. V was shortened by 6 bases and J by 3 bases, with 9 bases between the two germline ends. The CDR3 runs to 12 residues. The CDR3 reads CASSPGFYEQYF. CDR3 coding DNA: TGTGCCAGCAGCCCAGGTTTCTACGAGCAGTACTTC.